Described below is a single TCR beta chain sequence and its context. These data belong to a study of TIL therapy for anti-PD-1-resistant metastatic lung cancer. CDR3 size: 13 residues. Germline V gives CDR1 KGHSY, CDR2 FQNENV. V lost 2 bases and J lost 5, with 8 bases in between. Sequencing used immunoSEQ v3. Profiling relied on immunoSEQ multiplex PCR, and the TCRdb table lists in-frame clones only, not all of them. The data hold approximately 60,000 clones, with around 79% observed a single time. Stated time point: pre-treatment sample, taken before nivolumab and TIL therapy. The clonotype originates from a person between 25 and 80 years old with non-small cell lung cancer. V usage is TRBV16 and J usage is TRBJ2-3; D not resolved. The material sequenced was blood, taken at baseline. CDR3 protein: CASSQMVGDTQYF. CDR3 in DNA: TGTGCCAGCAGCCAAATGGTCGGAGATACGCAGTATTTT. Drawing the rest from reference TRBV16 and TRBJ2-3, the complete variable domain is GEEVAQTPKHLVRGEGQKAKLYCAPIKGHSYVFWYQQVLKNEFKFLISFQNENVFDETGMPKERFSAKCLPNSPCSLEIQATKLEDSAVYFCASSQMVGDTQYFGPGTRLTVL.